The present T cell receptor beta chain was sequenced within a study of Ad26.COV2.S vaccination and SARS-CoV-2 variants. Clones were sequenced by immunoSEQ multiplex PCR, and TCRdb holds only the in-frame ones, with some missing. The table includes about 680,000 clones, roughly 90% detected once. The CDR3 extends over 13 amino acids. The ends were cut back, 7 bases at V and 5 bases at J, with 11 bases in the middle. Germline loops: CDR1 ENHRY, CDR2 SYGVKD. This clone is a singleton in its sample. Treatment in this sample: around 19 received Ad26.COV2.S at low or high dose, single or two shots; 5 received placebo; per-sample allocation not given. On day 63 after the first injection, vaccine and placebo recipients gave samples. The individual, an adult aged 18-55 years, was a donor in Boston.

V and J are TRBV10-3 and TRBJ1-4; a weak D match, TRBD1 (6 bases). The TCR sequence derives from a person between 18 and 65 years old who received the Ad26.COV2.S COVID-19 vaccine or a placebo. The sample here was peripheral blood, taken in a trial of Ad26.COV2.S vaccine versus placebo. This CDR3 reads CAITTGLNEKLFF. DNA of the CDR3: TGTGCCATCACAACAGGGCTAAATGAAAAACTGTTTTTT.